Each of the 2 T cell receptor beta chains below was sequenced from the same sample in a study of beta chain features in type 1 diabetes. Study-level findings and limits: TCRB CDR3s from Type 1 diabetes patients were moderately but significantly shorter in all four CD4+ subsets.

These TCRs are of unknown antigen specificity. The entirety of the isolated RNA underwent reverse transcription, so expressed TCRB transcripts were sequenced. Only in-frame clones appear in the TCRdb table, and some are missing; sequencing was by immunoSEQ multiplex PCR. Of around 710,000 clones in the sample, roughly 12% are singletons; the top ten hold more than 0.095%. The sample was naive CD4+ T cells from blood. These receptors were obtained from a man younger than 40 with type 1 diabetes.

This clone has only a few counts. This chain joins TRBV10-3 and TRBJ2-2; weak D call: TRBD1 (6 bases). Germline loops: CDR1 ENHRY, CDR2 SYGVKD. The length of the CDR3 is 16 residues. V was trimmed by 4 bases and J by 0 bases, leaving 12 bases between them. This chain's CDR3 is CAISVAQGTNTGELFF. The CDR3 DNA sequence: TGTGCCATCAGTGTTGCACAGGGAACGAACACCGGGGAGCTGTTTTTT.

The chain joins TRBV18 to TRBJ2-7; no firm D call. The V gene lost 8 bases and the J gene lost 4 bases, with 12 bases spanning the gap. The CDR3 sequence is 12 residues long. Germline assignment: CDR1 KGHSH and CDR2 LQKENI. The CDR3 DNA reads TGTGCCAGCCTCTCCCCGGGTTACGAGCAGTACTTC. It is translated as CASLSPGYEQYF. The full variable domain, in which reference TRBV18 and TRBJ2-7 provide the parts outside the CDR3, is NAGVMQNPRHLVRRRGQEARLRCSPMKGHSHVYWYRQLPEEGLKFMVYLQKENIIDESGMPKERFSAEFPKEGPSILRIQQVVRGDSAAYFCASLSPGYEQYFGPGTRLTVT.